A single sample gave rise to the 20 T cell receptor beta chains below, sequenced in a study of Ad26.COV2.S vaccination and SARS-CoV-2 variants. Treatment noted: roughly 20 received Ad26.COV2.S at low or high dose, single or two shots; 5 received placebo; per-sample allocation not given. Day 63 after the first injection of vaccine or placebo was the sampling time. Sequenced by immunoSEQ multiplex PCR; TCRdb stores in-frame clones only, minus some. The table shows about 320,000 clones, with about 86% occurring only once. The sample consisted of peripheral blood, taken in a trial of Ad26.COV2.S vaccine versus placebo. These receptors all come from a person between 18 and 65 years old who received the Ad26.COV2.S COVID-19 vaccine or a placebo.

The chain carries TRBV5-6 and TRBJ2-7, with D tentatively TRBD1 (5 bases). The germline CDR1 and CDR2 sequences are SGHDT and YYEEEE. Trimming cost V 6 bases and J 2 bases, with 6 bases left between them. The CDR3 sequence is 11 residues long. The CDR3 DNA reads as TGTGCCAGCAAGGGGCCCTACGAGCAGTACTTC. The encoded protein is CASKGPYEQYF.

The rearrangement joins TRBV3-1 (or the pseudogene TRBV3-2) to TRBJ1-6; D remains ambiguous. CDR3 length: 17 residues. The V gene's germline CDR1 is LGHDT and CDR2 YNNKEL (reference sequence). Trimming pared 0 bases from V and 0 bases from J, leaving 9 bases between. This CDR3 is CASSQERYGSYNSPLHF. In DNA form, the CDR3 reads TGTGCCAGCAGCCAAGAAAGGTACGGCTCCTATAATTCACCCCTCCACTTT.

CDR3 region: CASSPSGLPYEQYF. CDR3 bases: TGTGCCAGCAGTCCTAGCGGGCTACCCTACGAGCAGTACTTC. V gene TRBV6-5 combines with J gene TRBJ2-7; TRBD2 matches at 8 bases. The CDR3 totals 14 residues. Germline loops: CDR1 MNHEY, CDR2 SVGAGI. J was trimmed by 2 bases and V by 5 bases; bases with no gene match: 5.

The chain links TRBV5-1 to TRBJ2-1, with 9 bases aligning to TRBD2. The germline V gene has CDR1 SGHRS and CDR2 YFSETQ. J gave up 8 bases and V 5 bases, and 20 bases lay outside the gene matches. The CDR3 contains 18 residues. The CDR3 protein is CASRLNRAGGAPLDEQFF. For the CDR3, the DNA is TGCGCCAGCAGACTTAACCGAGCGGGGGGCGCCCCTCTGGATGAGCAGTTCTTC. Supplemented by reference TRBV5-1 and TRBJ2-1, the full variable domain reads KAGVTQTPRYLIKTRGQQVTLSCSPISGHRSVSWYQQTPGQGLQFLFEYFSETQRNKGNFPGRFSGRQFSNSRSEMNVSTLELGDSALYLCASRLNRAGGAPLDEQFFGPGTRLTVL.

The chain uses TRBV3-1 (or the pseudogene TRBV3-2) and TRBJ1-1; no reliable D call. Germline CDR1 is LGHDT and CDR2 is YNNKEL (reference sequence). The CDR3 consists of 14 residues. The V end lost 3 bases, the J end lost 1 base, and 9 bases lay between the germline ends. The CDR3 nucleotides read TGTGCCAGCAGCCACCTGGCGGGGAACACTGAAGCTTTCTTT. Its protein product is CASSHLAGNTEAFF.

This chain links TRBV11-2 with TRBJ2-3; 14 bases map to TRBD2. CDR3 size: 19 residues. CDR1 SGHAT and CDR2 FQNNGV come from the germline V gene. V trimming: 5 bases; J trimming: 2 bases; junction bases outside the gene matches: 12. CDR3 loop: CASSPRGVGLAGVTDTQYF. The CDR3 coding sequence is TGTGCCAGCAGCCCTAGGGGAGTGGGACTAGCGGGGGTCACAGATACGCAGTATTTT.

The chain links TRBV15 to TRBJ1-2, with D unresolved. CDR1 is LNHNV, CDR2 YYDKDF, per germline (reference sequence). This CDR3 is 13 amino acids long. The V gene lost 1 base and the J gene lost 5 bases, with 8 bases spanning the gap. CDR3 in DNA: TGTGCCACCAGCAGAGGGGAAGGGTATGGCTACACCTTC. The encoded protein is CATSRGEGYGYTF.

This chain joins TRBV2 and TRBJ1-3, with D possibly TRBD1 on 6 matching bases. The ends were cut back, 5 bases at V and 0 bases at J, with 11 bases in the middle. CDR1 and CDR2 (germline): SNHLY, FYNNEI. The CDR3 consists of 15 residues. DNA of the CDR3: TGTGCCAGCAGTCCAGACAGGTACTCTGGAAACACCATATATTTT. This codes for CASSPDRYSGNTIYF.

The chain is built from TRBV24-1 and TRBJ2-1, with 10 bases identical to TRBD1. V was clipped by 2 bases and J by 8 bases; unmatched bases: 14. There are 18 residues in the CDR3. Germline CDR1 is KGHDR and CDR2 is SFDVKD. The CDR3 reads CATSDSLTGGQGFDEQFF. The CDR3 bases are TGTGCCACCAGTGATTCTCTCACTGGGGGACAGGGGTTCGATGAGCAGTTCTTC.

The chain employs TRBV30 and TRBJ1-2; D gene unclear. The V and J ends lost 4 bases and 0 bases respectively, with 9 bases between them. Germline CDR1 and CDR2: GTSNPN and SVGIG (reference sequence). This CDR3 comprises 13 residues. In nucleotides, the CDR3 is TGTGCCTGGAAGGACGGAGCTAACTATGGCTACACCTTC. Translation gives CAWKDGANYGYTF.

In nucleotides, the CDR3 is TGTGCCAGCAGCCTATCTAGCGGGGGAACCCTGCAAACCTACGAGCAGTACTTC. Translated, it gives CASSLSSGGTLQTYEQYF. The rearrangement links TRBV5-4 to TRBJ2-7; 10 bases are shared with TRBD2. The CDR3 has 18 residues. V shed 4 bases, J shed 2 bases, and the junction held 15 bases outside the gene matches. The germline V gene has CDR1 SGHNT and CDR2 YYREEE (reference sequence).

The CDR3 is CASSGGRGGQGDTQYF. The DNA of the CDR3 is TGCGCCAGCAGCGGAGGCCGGGGGGGCCAAGGAGATACGCAGTATTTT. The chain carries TRBV5-1 and TRBJ2-3, with 8 positions matching TRBD2. The CDR3 consists of 16 residues. Looked up from germline, CDR1 is SGHRS and CDR2 is YFSETQ. The ends lost 4 bases at V and 5 bases at J; junction bases unmatched: 12.

Here the CDR3 DNA reads TGTGCCAGCAGCTCTTGGACAGAGGATGGCTACACCTTC. Its protein product is CASSSWTEDGYTF. The chain has TRBV7-9 and TRBJ1-2, with D possibly being TRBD1 (6 bases). CDR1 is SEHNR, CDR2 FQNEAQ, per germline (reference sequence). Trimming took off 4 bases at V and 6 bases at J, with 12 bases between the two ends. This CDR3 is built from 13 residues.

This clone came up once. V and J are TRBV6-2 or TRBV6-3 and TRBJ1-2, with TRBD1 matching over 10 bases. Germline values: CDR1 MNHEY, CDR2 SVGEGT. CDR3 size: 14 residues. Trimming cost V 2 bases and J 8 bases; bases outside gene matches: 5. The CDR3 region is CASSYPGQGEGYTF. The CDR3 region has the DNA TGTGCCAGCAGTTACCCCGGACAGGGGGAAGGCTACACCTTC.

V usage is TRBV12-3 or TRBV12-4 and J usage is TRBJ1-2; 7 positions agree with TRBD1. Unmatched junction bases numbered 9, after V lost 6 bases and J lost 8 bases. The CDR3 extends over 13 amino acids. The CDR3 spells CASSLQGVLGYTF. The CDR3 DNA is TGTGCCAGCAGCCTCCAGGGGGTTCTCGGCTACACCTTC.

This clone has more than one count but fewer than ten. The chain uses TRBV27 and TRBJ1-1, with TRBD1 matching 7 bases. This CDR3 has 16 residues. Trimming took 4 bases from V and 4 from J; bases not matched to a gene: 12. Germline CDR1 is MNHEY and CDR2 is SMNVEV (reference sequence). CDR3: CASSSLWTGESTEAFF. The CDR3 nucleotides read TGTGCCAGCAGTTCGCTCTGGACAGGCGAAAGCACTGAAGCTTTCTTT.

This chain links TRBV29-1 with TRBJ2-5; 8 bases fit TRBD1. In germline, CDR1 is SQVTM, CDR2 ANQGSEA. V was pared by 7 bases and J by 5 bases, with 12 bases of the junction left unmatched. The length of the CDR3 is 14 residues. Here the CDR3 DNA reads TGCAGCGCTCCAAAGACAGGGGTCGGGGAGACCCAGTACTTC. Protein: CSAPKTGVGETQYF.

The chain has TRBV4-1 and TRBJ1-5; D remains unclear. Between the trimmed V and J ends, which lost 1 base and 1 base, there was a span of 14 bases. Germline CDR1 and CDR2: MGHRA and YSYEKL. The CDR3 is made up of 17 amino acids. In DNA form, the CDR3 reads TGCGCCAGCAGCCAAGTTTCTGGAATTTTAAGCAATCAGCCCCAGCATTTT. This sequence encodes CASSQVSGILSNQPQHF.

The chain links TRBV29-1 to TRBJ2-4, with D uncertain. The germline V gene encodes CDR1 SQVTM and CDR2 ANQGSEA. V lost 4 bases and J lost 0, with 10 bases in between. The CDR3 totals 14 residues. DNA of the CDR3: TGCAGCGTTGTTTCACCGCTAGCCAAAAACATTCAGTACTTC. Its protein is CSVVSPLAKNIQYF.

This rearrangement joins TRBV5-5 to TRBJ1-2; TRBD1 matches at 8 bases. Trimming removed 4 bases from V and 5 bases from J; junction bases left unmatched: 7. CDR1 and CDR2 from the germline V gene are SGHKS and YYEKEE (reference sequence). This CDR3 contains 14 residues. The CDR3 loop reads CASSPRQGQYGYTF. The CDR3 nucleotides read TGTGCCAGCAGCCCCCGACAGGGGCAGTATGGCTACACCTTC.